The 27 T cell receptor beta chains reported below all come from one sample, sequenced in a study of technical replicates of blood from a few donors listed by TCRdb under 2017. Library construction relied on the immunoSEQ multiplex PCR assay. TCRdb took over this immuneACCESS table, retaining in-frame rearrangements with V and J assigned. Such tables are incomplete; in checked studies, under half of the missing clones stem from an unresolved V gene, and the remainder is unexplained. The sample table lists about 72,000 clones, roughly 96% of them with a count of one. In total, the top ten clones hold roughly 0.24% of the sample. The sequenced material came from T cells isolated from PBMCs. The receptors derive from a human donor in good health.

This clone was seen just once. This chain links TRBV25-1 with TRBJ2-3, with D possibly being TRBD2 (5 bases). The CDR3 length is 15 residues. Germline V gene data show CDR1 as MGHDK and CDR2 as SYGVNS. Trimming pared 6 bases from V and 1 base from J, leaving 14 bases between. CDR3: CASRPRVGGTDTQYF. The DNA for the CDR3 is TGTGCCAGCAGACCCCGGGTCGGGGGCACAGATACGCAGTATTTT.

V usage is TRBV18 and J usage is TRBJ1-1, with a weak D call TRBD1 (5 bases). The CDR3 totals 16 residues. Looked up from germline, CDR1 is KGHSH and CDR2 is LQKENI. V lost 2 bases to trimming and J lost 3 bases, with 16 bases between them. The CDR3 protein is CASSPSTGGVDTEAFF. The CDR3 DNA sequence: TGTGCCAGCTCACCATCTACGGGGGGAGTGGACACTGAAGCTTTCTTT.

The rearrangement links TRBV10-2 to TRBJ1-5, with D perhaps matching TRBD1 (6 bases). Germline CDR1 reads WSHSY; CDR2 reads SAAADI. The CDR3 spans 13 residues. Trimming took off 10 bases at V and 3 bases at J, with 13 bases between the two ends. DNA of the CDR3: TGCGCCACCTCCGGACAGCTCAATCAGCCCCAGCATTTT. Its translation: CATSGQLNQPQHF.

The chain couples TRBV7-9 to TRBJ1-5, with a possible D match to TRBD1 (6 bases). The germline V gene has CDR1 SEHNR and CDR2 FQNEAQ (reference sequence). This CDR3 is built from 19 residues. Trimming took 1 base from V and 2 from J, leaving 21 bases between them. The CDR3 DNA sequence: TGTGCCAGCAGCTTAGTAGGCCGGGACATAGGATTAGGCAATCAGCCCCAGCATTTT. This codes for CASSLVGRDIGLGNQPQHF. The full variable domain, in which reference TRBV7-9 and TRBJ1-5 provide the parts outside the CDR3, is DTGVSQNPRHKITKRGQNVTFRCDPISEHNRLYWYRQTLGQGPEFLTYFQNEAQLEKSRLLSDRFSAERPKGSFSTLEIQRTEQGDSAMYLCASSLVGRDIGLGNQPQHFGDGTRLSIL.

The gene calls are TRBV18 and TRBJ2-2; a possible D gene is TRBD1 (7 bases). The CDR3 contains 17 residues. Germline CDR1 reads KGHSH; CDR2 reads LQKENI. Trimming took off 3 bases at V and 5 bases at J, with 19 bases between the two ends. CDR3 amino acids: CASSPTLGGSGTGELFF. The CDR3, as DNA: TGTGCCAGCTCACCCACGTTAGGGGGCAGCGGGACCGGGGAGCTGTTTTTT.

The chain is built from TRBV19 and TRBJ1-3, with D possibly TRBD1 on 6 matching bases. Looked up from germline, CDR1 is LNHDA and CDR2 is SQIVND (reference sequence). The CDR3 has 17 residues. The ends were cut back, 2 bases at V and 2 bases at J, with 16 bases in the middle. The CDR3 bases are TGTGCCAGTAGTATAAGCACAGGCAGGGGAACTGGAAACACCATATATTTT. Protein product: CASSISTGRGTGNTIYF.

The V call is TRBV2, the J call TRBJ2-7, with D perhaps matching TRBD1 (5 bases). CDR3 length equals 14 residues. With 4 bases removed from V and 2 bases from J, the gap between germline ends came to 12 bases. The germline CDR1 and CDR2 sequences are SNHLY and FYNNEI. Here the CDR3 DNA reads TGTGCCAGCAGTGTCGGACGGACAACCTACGAGCAGTACTTC. Translation: CASSVGRTTYEQYF.

V gene TRBV11-2 combines with J gene TRBJ2-2, with D possibly TRBD1 on 5 matching bases. This CDR3 spans 16 amino acids. CDR1 is SGHAT, CDR2 FQNNGV, per germline. V lost 5 bases and J 0 bases, leaving 13 bases between the germline ends. The CDR3: CASSPADSPNTGELFF. DNA of the CDR3: TGTGCCAGCAGCCCGGCAGACAGCCCGAACACCGGGGAGCTGTTTTTT.

The chain has TRBV12-2 and TRBJ2-3; TRBD2 is the table's D call, not checked against the DNA. TRBV12-2 is a listed pseudogene. The CDR3 has 17 amino acids. CDR3 residues: CASRSRGSGVLADTQYF. CDR3 sequence (DNA): TGTGCAAGTCGCTCCCGAGGTAGCGGGGTCCTCGCAGATACGCAGTATTTT.

This rearrangement joins TRBV5-4 to TRBJ2-4; 10 positions agree with TRBD1. Germline V gene data show CDR1 as SGHNT and CDR2 as YYREEE (reference sequence). This CDR3 has 15 amino acids. Unmatched junction bases numbered 8, after V lost 4 bases and J lost 7 bases. CDR3 sequence: CASSHSGTGENIQYF. In nucleotides, the CDR3 is TGTGCCAGCAGCCACTCTGGGACAGGGGAGAACATTCAGTACTTC.

This chain uses TRBV6-1 with TRBJ2-1; 10 bases are shared with TRBD2. The CDR3 is 18 residues long. The V and J ends lost 4 bases and 8 bases, in that order; junction bases with no gene match: 17. From germline, CDR1 is MNHNS and CDR2 SASEGT. DNA of the CDR3: TGTGCCAGCAGTGGAGGGACACTAGCGGGATATTATGGTGATGAGCAGTTCTTC. This sequence encodes CASSGGTLAGYYGDEQFF.

The V and J genes are TRBV6-5 and TRBJ2-3; D gene unclear. V was cut by 6 bases and J by 3 bases, with 13 bases left in between. The CDR3 sequence is 14 residues long. CDR1 and CDR2 (germline): MNHEY, SVGAGI. Written as DNA, the CDR3 is TGTGCCAGCAGATCGGAACTCGGGACAGATACGCAGTATTTT. This translates into CASRSELGTDTQYF.

This clone was counted a few times. The rearrangement joins TRBV5-4 to TRBJ1-2; D remains unclear. Between the trimmed V and J ends, which lost 7 bases and 4 bases, there was a span of 17 bases. Germline V gene sequence: CDR1 SGHNT, CDR2 YYREEE (reference sequence). This CDR3 region has 14 residues. CDR3 sequence (DNA): TGTGCCAGCTCCCGGGAGGCCCATGGCTATGGCTACACCTTC. It translates to CASSREAHGYGYTF.

This chain uses TRBV12-5 with TRBJ1-6, with D possibly TRBD1 on 6 matching bases. Germline-derived CDR1 and CDR2 are LGHNT and FRNRAP. V lost 5 bases to trimming and J lost 11 bases, with 19 bases between them. The CDR3 is 15 amino acids. The CDR3 sequence: CASGPLRGGGAPLHF. The CDR3, as DNA: TGTGCTAGTGGTCCCCTCAGGGGAGGGGGGGCACCCCTCCACTTT. The complete variable domain, with remaining parts taken from reference TRBV12-5 and TRBJ1-6, reads DARVTQTPRHKVTEMGQEVTMRCQPILGHNTVFWYRQTMMQGLELLAYFRNRAPLDDSGMPKDRFSAEMPDATLATLKIQPSEPRDSAVYFCASGPLRGGGAPLHFGNGTRLTVT.

J is TRBJ2-1 and V is TRBV28, with TRBD2 identical over 11 bases. CDR1 and CDR2 from the germline V gene are MDHEN and SYDVKM. The trim removed 3 bases at V and 4 bases at J, leaving 5 bases unmatched. This CDR3 contains 16 residues. CDR3 protein: CASSFSGTSGYNEQFF. CDR3 nucleotide sequence: TGTGCCAGCAGTTTCTCCGGGACTAGCGGTTACAATGAGCAGTTCTTC.

This chain's CDR3 is CASSIEAQPQHF. The DNA for the CDR3 is TGTGCCAGTAGTATAGAAGCTCAGCCCCAGCATTTT. The rearrangement links TRBV19 to TRBJ1-5; D unclear. V lost 0 bases and J 6 bases, leaving 3 bases between the germline ends. Germline assignment: CDR1 LNHDA and CDR2 SQIVND (reference sequence). The CDR3 runs 12 residues.

This clone is a singleton in its sample. The chain has TRBV7-2 and TRBJ2-7; weak D call: TRBD2 (5 bases). This CDR3 spans 12 amino acids. Germline CDR1 reads SGHTA; CDR2 reads FQGNSA. Trimming took off 5 bases at V and 3 bases at J, with 8 bases between the two ends. In nucleotides, the CDR3 is TGTGCCAGCAGCCCCCGGGGCTACGAGCAGTACTTC. Translated: CASSPRGYEQYF.

The CDR3 sequence: CASSSRGGQETQYF. The CDR3 nucleotides read TGTGCCAGCAGCTCACGGGGGGGCCAAGAGACCCAGTACTTC. The J gene is TRBJ2-5, the V gene TRBV11-2; 8 bases align to TRBD2. V lost 4 bases to trimming and J lost 1 base; unmatched junction nucleotides: 2. CDR3 size: 14 residues. Germline V gene sequence: CDR1 SGHAT, CDR2 FQNNGV.

J is TRBJ2-3 and V is TRBV5-1; weak D call: TRBD2 (5 bases). CDR3 length: 13 amino acids. CDR1 is SGHRS and CDR2 is YFSETQ in the germline V gene. Trimming pared 1 base from V and 3 bases from J, leaving 6 bases between. Here the CDR3 reads CASSLSGTDTQYF. The DNA of the CDR3 is TGCGCCAGCAGCTTGAGCGGAACAGATACGCAGTATTTT.

This sequence joins TRBV6-6 and TRBJ2-7; TRBD1 matches 8 bases. Germline V CDR1 and CDR2: MNHNY, SVGAGI (reference sequence). This CDR3 spans 15 amino acids. V lost 6 bases and J lost 4; bases outside the gene matches: 11. The CDR3 nucleotides read TGTGCCAGCAGATCAGGGGGCTCCATTCCTTACGAGCAGTACTTC. Protein product: CASRSGGSIPYEQYF.

The chain combines TRBV13 with TRBJ2-3; TRBD2 aligns across 8 bases. With 5 bases clipped from V and 4 bases from J, the junction kept 8 bases outside the gene matches. This CDR3 region has 15 residues. CDR1 is PRHDT and CDR2 is FYEKMQ in the germline V gene (reference sequence). CDR3 sequence (DNA): TGTGCCAGCAGCGCGACGGGGGGGATGGCAGATACGCAGTATTTT. Translating gives CASSATGGMADTQYF.

The genes are TRBV18 and TRBJ1-1; 7 nucleotides line up with TRBD1. CDR1 is KGHSH and CDR2 is LQKENI in the germline V gene. The CDR3 runs to 14 residues. V was clipped by 6 bases and J by 5 bases; unmatched bases: 9. In DNA form, the CDR3 reads TGTGCCAGCTCGGCCAACAGGGGAGAAACTGAAGCTTTCTTT. Residues: CASSANRGETEAFF.

This clone has more than one count but fewer than ten. The rearrangement joins TRBV4-1 to TRBJ2-1, with 7 bases matching TRBD2. The germline gives CDR1 MGHRA, CDR2 YSYEKL. This CDR3 region has 15 residues. J gave up 3 bases and V 1 base, and 3 bases lay outside the gene matches. The CDR3 here is CASSQGSGVYNEQFF. CDR3 DNA sequence: TGCGCCAGCAGCCAAGGGAGCGGGGTCTACAATGAGCAGTTCTTC.

The chain links TRBV27 to TRBJ1-1; D not resolved. The ends were cut back, 4 bases at V and 8 bases at J, with 8 bases in the middle. Germline values: CDR1 MNHEY, CDR2 SMNVEV (reference sequence). The CDR3 runs to 11 residues. The chain's CDR3 is CASSSRAEAFF. The DNA for the CDR3 is TGTGCCAGCAGTTCGAGAGCAGAAGCTTTCTTT.

The chain couples TRBV28 to TRBJ1-1; 8 bases align to TRBD1. This CDR3 is 15 amino acids long. V lost 5 bases, J lost 11 bases, and 16 bases stayed unmatched. Germline V gene sequence: CDR1 MDHEN, CDR2 SYDVKM. This CDR3 reads CASSRLLTGGDIAFF. In DNA form, the CDR3 reads TGTGCCAGCAGTCGCCTATTAACAGGGGGTGACATCGCTTTCTTT.

The chain carries TRBV6-1 and TRBJ2-1; 7 bases map to TRBD2. Trimming removed 9 bases from V and 7 bases from J; junction bases left unmatched: 15. Germline CDR1 is MNHNS and CDR2 is SASEGT. This CDR3 has 15 residues. CDR3 sequence (DNA): TGTGCCAGTCTGGAGGGTGGGTCGGGGGGTAATGAGCAGTTCTTC. This sequence encodes CASLEGGSGGNEQFF.

The chain joins TRBV5-1 to TRBJ2-7; 8 nucleotides match TRBD1. V was pared by 2 bases and J by 0 bases, with 4 bases of the junction left unmatched. Germline CDR1 and CDR2: SGHRS and YFSETQ. The CDR3 has 15 residues. This CDR3 reads CASSFRTGSSYEQYF. Written as DNA, the CDR3 is TGCGCCAGCAGCTTTAGGACAGGGAGCTCCTACGAGCAGTACTTC.